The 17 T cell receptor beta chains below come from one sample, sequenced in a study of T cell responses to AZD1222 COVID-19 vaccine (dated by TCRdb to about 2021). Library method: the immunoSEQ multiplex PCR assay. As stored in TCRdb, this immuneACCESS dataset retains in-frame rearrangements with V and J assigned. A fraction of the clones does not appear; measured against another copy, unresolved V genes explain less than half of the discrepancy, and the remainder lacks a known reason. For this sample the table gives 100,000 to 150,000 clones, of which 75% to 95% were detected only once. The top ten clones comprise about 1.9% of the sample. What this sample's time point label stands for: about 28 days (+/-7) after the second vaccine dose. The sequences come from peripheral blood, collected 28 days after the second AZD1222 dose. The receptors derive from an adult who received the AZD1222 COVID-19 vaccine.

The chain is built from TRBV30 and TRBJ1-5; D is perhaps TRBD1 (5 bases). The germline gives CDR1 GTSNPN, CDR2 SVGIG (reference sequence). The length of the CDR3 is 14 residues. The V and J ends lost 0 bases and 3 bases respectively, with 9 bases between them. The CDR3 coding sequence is TGTGCCTGGAGTGTAGGAGGGGACAATCAGCCCCAGCATTTT. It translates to CAWSVGGDNQPQHF.

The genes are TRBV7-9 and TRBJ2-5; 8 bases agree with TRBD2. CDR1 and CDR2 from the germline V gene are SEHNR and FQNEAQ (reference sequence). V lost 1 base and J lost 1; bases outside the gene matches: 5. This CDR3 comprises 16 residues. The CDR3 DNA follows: TGTGCCAGCAGCTTAGGGGATCGGGGGGGCCAAGAGACCCAGTACTTC. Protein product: CASSLGDRGGQETQYF.

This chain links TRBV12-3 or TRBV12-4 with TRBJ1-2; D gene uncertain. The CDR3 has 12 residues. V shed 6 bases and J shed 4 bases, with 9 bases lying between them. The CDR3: CASRTTGYGYTF. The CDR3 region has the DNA TGTGCCAGCAGAACGACGGGCTATGGCTACACCTTC.

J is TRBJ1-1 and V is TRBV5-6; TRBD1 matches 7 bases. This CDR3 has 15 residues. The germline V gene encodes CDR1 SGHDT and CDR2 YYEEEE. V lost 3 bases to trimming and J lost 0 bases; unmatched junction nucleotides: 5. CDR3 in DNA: TGTGCCAGCAGCTGGGGACAGCCTATGAACACTGAAGCTTTCTTT. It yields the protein CASSWGQPMNTEAFF.

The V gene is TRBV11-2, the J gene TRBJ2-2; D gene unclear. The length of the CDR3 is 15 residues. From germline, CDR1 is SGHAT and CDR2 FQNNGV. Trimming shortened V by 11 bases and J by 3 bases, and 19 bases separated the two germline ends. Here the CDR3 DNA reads TGTGCCTCTTCAAAGGGCAGGTTGTACACCGGGGAGCTGTTTTTT. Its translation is CASSKGRLYTGELFF. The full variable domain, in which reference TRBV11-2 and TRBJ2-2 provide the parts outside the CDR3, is EAGVAQSPRYKIIEKRQSVAFWCNPISGHATLYWYQQILGQGPKLLIQFQNNGVVDDSQLPKDRFSAERLKGVDSTLKIQPAKLEDSAVYLCASSKGRLYTGELFFGEGSRLTVL.

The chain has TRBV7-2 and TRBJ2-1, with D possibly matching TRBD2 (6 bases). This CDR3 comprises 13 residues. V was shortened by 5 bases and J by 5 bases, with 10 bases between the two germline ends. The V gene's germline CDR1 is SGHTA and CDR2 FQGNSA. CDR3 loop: CASSPGLHNEQFF. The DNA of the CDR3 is TGTGCCAGCAGCCCAGGACTACACAATGAGCAGTTCTTC.

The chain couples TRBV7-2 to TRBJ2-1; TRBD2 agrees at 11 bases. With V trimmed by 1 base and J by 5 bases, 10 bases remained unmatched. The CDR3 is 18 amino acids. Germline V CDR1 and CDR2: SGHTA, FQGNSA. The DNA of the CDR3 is TGTGCCAGCAGCTTAGAACGACGGACTAGCGGGTTACACAATGAGCAGTTCTTC. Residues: CASSLERRTSGLHNEQFF.

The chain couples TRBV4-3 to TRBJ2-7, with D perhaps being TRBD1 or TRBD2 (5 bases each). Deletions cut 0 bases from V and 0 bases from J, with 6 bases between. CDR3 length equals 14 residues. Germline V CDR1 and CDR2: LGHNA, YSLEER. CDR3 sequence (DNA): TGCGCCAGCAGCCAAGAGAGGGGCTCCTACGAGCAGTACGTC. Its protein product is CASSQERGSYEQYV.

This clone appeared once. The DNA of the CDR3 is TGTGCCAGCACCCGAGGGACCCTCCCCTCTTACAATGAGCAGTTCTTC. Translated: CASTRGTLPSYNEQFF. V usage is TRBV7-9 and J usage is TRBJ2-1; D is possibly TRBD1 or TRBD2 (5 bases each). Deletions cut 7 bases from V and 4 bases from J, with 20 bases between. This CDR3 is built from 16 residues. Germline V gene data show CDR1 as SEHNR and CDR2 as FQNEAQ (reference sequence). The variable domain in full, completed from reference TRBV7-9 and TRBJ2-1, reads DTGVSQNPRHKITKRGQNVTFRCDPISEHNRLYWYRQTLGQGPEFLTYFQNEAQLEKSRLLSDRFSAERPKGSFSTLEIQRTEQGDSAMYLCASTRGTLPSYNEQFFGPGTRLTVL.

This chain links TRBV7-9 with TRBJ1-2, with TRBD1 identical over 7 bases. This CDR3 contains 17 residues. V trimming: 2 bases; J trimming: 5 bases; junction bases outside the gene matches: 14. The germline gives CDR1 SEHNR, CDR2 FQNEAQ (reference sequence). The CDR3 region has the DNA TGTGCCAGCAGCTTATCTACCCAGACAGGGACGGGGTATGGCTACACCTTC. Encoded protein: CASSLSTQTGTGYGYTF.

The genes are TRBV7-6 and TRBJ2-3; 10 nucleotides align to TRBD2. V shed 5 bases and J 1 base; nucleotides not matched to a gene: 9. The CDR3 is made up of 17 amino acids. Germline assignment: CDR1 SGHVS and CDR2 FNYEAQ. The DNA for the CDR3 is TGTGCCAGCAGCCTCTTTTTAGCGGGGGGAGGCACAGATACGCAGTATTTT. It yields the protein CASSLFLAGGGTDTQYF.

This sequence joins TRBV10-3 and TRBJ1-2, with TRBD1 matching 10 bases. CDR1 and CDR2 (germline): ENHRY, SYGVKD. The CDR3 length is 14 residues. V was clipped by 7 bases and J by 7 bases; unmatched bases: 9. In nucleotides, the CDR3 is TGTGCCATCACCCTGGGACAGGGGACGCCTGGCTACACCTTC. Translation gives CAITLGQGTPGYTF.

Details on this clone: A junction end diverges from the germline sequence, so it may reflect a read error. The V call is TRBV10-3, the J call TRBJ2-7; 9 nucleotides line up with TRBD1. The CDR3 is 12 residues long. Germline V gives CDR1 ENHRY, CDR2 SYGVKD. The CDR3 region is CASTGGSHEQYF. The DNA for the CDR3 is TGTGCCTCCACAGGGGGCTCCCACGAGCAGTACTTC.

The chain's CDR3 is CASSLDGSTLDNEQFF. CDR3 DNA: TGTGCCAGCAGCTTGGATGGCAGCACCCTCGATAATGAGCAGTTCTTC. J is TRBJ2-1 and V is TRBV5-6; no clear D. V shed 0 bases and J shed 7 bases, with 17 bases lying between them. Germline assignment: CDR1 SGHDT and CDR2 YYEEEE. This CDR3 region has 16 residues.

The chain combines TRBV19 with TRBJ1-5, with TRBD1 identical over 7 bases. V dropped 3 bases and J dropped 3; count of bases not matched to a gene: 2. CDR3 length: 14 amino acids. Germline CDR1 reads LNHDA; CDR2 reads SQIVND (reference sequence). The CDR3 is CASSITGDNQPQHF. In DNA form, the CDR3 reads TGTGCCAGTAGTATTACAGGGGACAATCAGCCCCAGCATTTT.

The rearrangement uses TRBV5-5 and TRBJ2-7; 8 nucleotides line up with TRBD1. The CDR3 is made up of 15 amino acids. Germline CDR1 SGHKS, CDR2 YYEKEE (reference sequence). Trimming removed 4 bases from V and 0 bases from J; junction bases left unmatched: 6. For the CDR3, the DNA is TGTGCCAGCAGCGTAGGACAGGGAAGCTCCTACGAGCAGTACGTC. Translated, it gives CASSVGQGSSYEQYV.

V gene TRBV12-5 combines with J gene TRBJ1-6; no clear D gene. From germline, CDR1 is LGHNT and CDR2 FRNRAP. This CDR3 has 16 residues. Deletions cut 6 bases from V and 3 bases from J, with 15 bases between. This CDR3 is CASGYRRDLYNSPLHF. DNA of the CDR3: TGTGCTAGTGGATACCGCCGGGATCTCTATAATTCACCCCTCCACTTT. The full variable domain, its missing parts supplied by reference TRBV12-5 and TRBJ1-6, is DARVTQTPRHKVTEMGQEVTMRCQPILGHNTVFWYRQTMMQGLELLAYFRNRAPLDDSGMPKDRFSAEMPDATLATLKIQPSEPRDSAVYFCASGYRRDLYNSPLHFGNGTRLTVT.